This entry concerns a single T cell receptor beta chain. The source of the sample is a study of T cell changes during pregnancy in multiple sclerosis. Clones were sequenced by immunoSEQ multiplex PCR, and TCRdb holds only the in-frame ones, with some missing. The sample holds 85,000 to 120,000 clones; under 95% are singletons and the top ten take approximately 1.6%. Germline CDR1 is SGHTA and CDR2 is FQGNSA. CDR3 size: 16 residues. Trimming took 6 bases from V and 0 from J; bases not matched to a gene: 5. The chain uses TRBV7-2 and TRBJ2-5; 12 bases agree with TRBD2. This TCR was recovered from a female donor with multiple sclerosis, enrolled in a pregnancy study. The material sequenced was peripheral blood, taken after pregnancy. This CDR3 reads CASRPSGRGYQETQYF. The CDR3 nucleotides are TGTGCCAGCAGACCTAGCGGGAGGGGGTACCAAGAGACCCAGTACTTC.